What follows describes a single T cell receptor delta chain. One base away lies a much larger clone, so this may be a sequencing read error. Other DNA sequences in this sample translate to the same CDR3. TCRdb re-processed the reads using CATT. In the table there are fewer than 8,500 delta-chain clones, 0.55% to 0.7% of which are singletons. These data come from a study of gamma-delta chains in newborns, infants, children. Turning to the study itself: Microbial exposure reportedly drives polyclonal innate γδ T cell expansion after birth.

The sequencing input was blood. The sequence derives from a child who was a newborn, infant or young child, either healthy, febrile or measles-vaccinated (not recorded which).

This CDR3 reads CACDDLLGDTLTAQLFF. The CDR3 coding sequence is TGTGCCTGTGACGATTTACTGGGGGATACTTTGACCGCACAACTCTTCTTT. This chain connects TRDV2 to TRDJ2; 12 bases align to TRDD3. The germline gives CDR1 GEAIGNYY, CDR2 EKD. The CDR3 has 17 residues.